The 21 T cell receptor beta chains listed next were all sequenced from one sample in a study of blood T cell repertoires in COVID-19. This table comes from immunoSEQ multiplex PCR, and its TCRdb copy is limited to in-frame clones, with some not included. This table holds about 220,000 clones, roughly 80% found once. The sequencing sample was made of PBMCs or T cells enriched from blood (not recorded which). The receptors were gathered from a woman aged 40 to 55 with acute COVID-19.

V is TRBV6-1 and J is TRBJ2-6; D might be TRBD2 (5 bases). This CDR3 region has 15 residues. The germline V gene encodes CDR1 MNHNS and CDR2 SASEGT. Trimming cost V 2 bases and J 0 bases, with 5 bases left between them. For the CDR3, the DNA is TGTGCCAGCAGTGAACGGGGCTCTGGGGCCAACGTCCTGACTTTC. Protein product: CASSERGSGANVLTF.

This chain links TRBV3-1 (or the pseudogene TRBV3-2) with TRBJ1-2; a possible D gene is TRBD1 (5 bases). From germline, CDR1 is LGHDT and CDR2 YNNKEL (reference sequence). The V end was cut by 0 bases, the J end by 1 base, with 9 bases between. The CDR3 is 15 residues long. The DNA of the CDR3 is TGTGCCAGCAGCCAAGATAGGCAGGGTAACTATGGCTACACCTTC. Amino acids: CASSQDRQGNYGYTF.

The chain is built from TRBV5-1 and TRBJ1-5, with D hard to call. The ends were cut back, 8 bases at V and 3 bases at J, with 9 bases in the middle. This CDR3 spans 12 amino acids. The germline V gene encodes CDR1 SGHRS and CDR2 YFSETQ. The CDR3 loop reads CARSGSNQPQHF. CDR3 nucleotide sequence: TGCGCCAGATCCGGGTCCAATCAGCCCCAGCATTTT.

The chain joins TRBV2 to TRBJ2-1, with D uncertain. V lost 9 bases and J 4 bases, leaving 13 bases between the germline ends. The CDR3 is 13 amino acids. The germline V gene encodes CDR1 SNHLY and CDR2 FYNNEI. CDR3: CASNIGPYNEQFF. The DNA of the CDR3 is TGTGCCAGTAACATTGGCCCTTACAATGAGCAGTTCTTC. Supplemented by reference TRBV2 and TRBJ2-1, the full variable domain reads EPEVTQTPSHQVTQMGQEVILRCVPISNHLYFYWYRQILGQKVEFLVSFYNNEISEKSEIFDDQFSVERPDGSNFTLKIRSTKLEDSAMYFCASNIGPYNEQFFGPGTRLTVL.

V and J are TRBV4-1 and TRBJ2-1; D is perhaps TRBD1 (5 bases). Trimming removed 6 bases from V and 10 bases from J, with 22 bases in between. The CDR3 has 15 residues. From germline, CDR1 is MGHRA and CDR2 YSYEKL. CDR3 nucleotides: TGCGCCAGCAGGCCCATACAGGTCCCCGCTGGGGAGCAGTTCTTC. Its protein is CASRPIQVPAGEQFF.

The chain recombines TRBV4-1 with TRBJ1-3; D gene uncertain. Trimming took 0 bases from V and 3 from J, leaving 12 bases between them. CDR3 length equals 16 residues. The germline gives CDR1 MGHRA, CDR2 YSYEKL. Here the CDR3 reads CASSQEPAAGGNTIYF. CDR3 coding DNA: TGCGCCAGCAGCCAAGAACCCGCTGCCGGTGGAAACACCATATATTTT.

The chain links TRBV11-3 to TRBJ1-1; TRBD1 is a possible D gene (6 bases). This CDR3 is built from 13 residues. V was clipped by 8 bases and J by 1 base, with 11 bases between them. Per germline, CDR1 SGHNT and CDR2 YENEEA. CDR3 nucleotide sequence: TGTGCCAGCGCTACAGGGTGGAACACTGAAGCTTTCTTT. Translating it yields CASATGWNTEAFF.

The chain couples TRBV10-1 to TRBJ1-4, with 9 bases lining up with TRBD1. CDR1 WNHNN and CDR2 SYGVQD come from the germline V gene (reference sequence). J was trimmed by 5 bases and V by 3 bases; bases with no gene match: 4. CDR3 size: 15 residues. CDR3 region: CASSDPGQGNEKLFF. CDR3 DNA: TGCGCCAGCAGTGACCCGGGACAGGGAAATGAAAAACTGTTTTTT.

The chain combines TRBV2 with TRBJ1-2, with TRBD1 identical over 8 bases. Germline CDR1 SNHLY, CDR2 FYNNEI. V shed 1 base and J 3 bases; nucleotides not matched to a gene: 4. The CDR3 covers 15 residues. The CDR3 region has the DNA TGTGCCAGCAGTGAAGGGGCCAGGGGGCACTATGGCTACACCTTC. Translating it yields CASSEGARGHYGYTF.

This chain links TRBV2 with TRBJ1-2; 7 nucleotides line up with TRBD1. V gave up 6 bases and J gave up 7 bases; unmatched junction bases: 11. Germline loops: CDR1 SNHLY, CDR2 FYNNEI. The CDR3 is 14 amino acids. The CDR3 region is CASSYGQAAGGYTF. The CDR3 nucleotides read TGTGCCAGCAGCTATGGACAGGCCGCGGGTGGCTACACCTTC.

This chain uses TRBV4-1 with TRBJ2-7, with a possible D match to TRBD2 (6 bases). Germline CDR1 is MGHRA and CDR2 is YSYEKL. Trimming removed 0 bases at V and 0 bases at J, with 12 bases between. This CDR3 is built from 16 residues. CDR3 nucleotide sequence: TGCGCCAGCAGCCAAGACTGGCGGGGACTCTCCTACGAGCAGTACTTC. Translation gives CASSQDWRGLSYEQYF.

This chain connects TRBV28 to TRBJ1-3, with a possible D match to TRBD1 (6 bases). The CDR3 sequence is 15 residues long. Trimming took 3 bases from V and 1 from J, leaving 10 bases between them. The V gene's germline CDR1 is MDHEN and CDR2 SYDVKM. DNA for the CDR3: TGTGCCAGCAGTTTGGACAGTATATCTGGAAACACCATATATTTT. Protein product: CASSLDSISGNTIYF.

The chain joins TRBV4-3 to TRBJ2-1; D remains ambiguous. Trimming took 3 bases from V and 8 from J, leaving 11 bases between them. CDR1 is LGHNA, CDR2 YSLEER, per germline. The CDR3 has 13 residues. The CDR3 region has the DNA TGCGCCAGCAGCCATGTCAGACATGATGAGCAGTTCTTC. Protein: CASSHVRHDEQFF.

The J gene is TRBJ1-2, the V gene TRBV4-3; D is ambiguous. Looked up from germline, CDR1 is LGHNA and CDR2 is YSLEER. V was clipped by 3 bases and J by 5 bases, with 13 bases between them. This CDR3 region has 14 residues. CDR3 sequence (DNA): TGCGCCAGCAGCCAGCTGGAGTCCAGTTATGGCTACACCTTC. The encoded protein is CASSQLESSYGYTF.

This clone has just one count. The chain links TRBV9 to TRBJ2-7; maybe TRBD1 (6 bases). The CDR3 extends over 14 amino acids. CDR1 and CDR2 from the germline V gene are SGDLS and YYNGEE. V was cut by 0 bases and J by 3 bases, with 10 bases left in between. Here the CDR3 reads CASSVGEGHYEQYF. CDR3 coding DNA: TGTGCCAGCAGCGTAGGAGAGGGACACTACGAGCAGTACTTC.

This clone has only one observation. CDR3 in amino acids: CASSLQGATNTIYF. The DNA of the CDR3 is TGTGCCAGCAGTCTGCAGGGGGCAACAAACACCATATATTTT. The rearrangement uses TRBV28 and TRBJ1-3; 8 positions agree with TRBD1. The germline CDR1 and CDR2 sequences are MDHEN and SYDVKM. The CDR3 is 14 residues long. Trimming cost V 5 bases and J 6 bases; bases outside gene matches: 6.

The chain is built from TRBV20-1 and TRBJ2-7, with 9 positions matching TRBD2. The J segment lost 7 bases and the V segment lost 3 bases, leaving 13 bases of the junction unmatched. The V gene's germline CDR1 is DFQATT and CDR2 SNEGSKA (reference sequence). There are 15 residues in the CDR3. CDR3 protein: CSASGTTGLAREQYF. CDR3 sequence (DNA): TGCAGTGCTAGTGGTACGACTGGACTAGCGCGGGAGCAGTACTTC.

The chain uses TRBV6-5 and TRBJ2-2; TRBD1 aligns across 9 bases. The CDR3 runs to 15 residues. Germline CDR1 MNHEY, CDR2 SVGAGI. V shed 2 bases, J shed 3 bases, and the junction held 1 base outside the gene matches. This CDR3 reads CASSYGTGYTGELFF. CDR3 coding DNA: TGTGCCAGCAGTTACGGGACAGGGTACACCGGGGAGCTGTTTTTT.

This clone was detected only once. The V call is TRBV29-1, the J call TRBJ2-1; D remains ambiguous. Germline V gives CDR1 SQVTM, CDR2 ANQGSEA. CDR3 size: 13 residues. Trimming left V 4 bases short and J 6 bases short, with 13 bases between. This CDR3 is CSVGLTPGNEQFF. In nucleotides, the CDR3 is TGCAGCGTTGGCTTAACCCCCGGCAATGAGCAGTTCTTC.

The gene calls are TRBV11-1 and TRBJ1-6, with a weak D call TRBD1 (6 bases). The germline V gene encodes CDR1 SGHAT and CDR2 FQDESV (reference sequence). Trimming shortened V by 5 bases and J by 5 bases, and 10 bases separated the two germline ends. The CDR3 length is 14 residues. The CDR3 reads CASSPGTHNSPLHF. The CDR3, as DNA: TGTGCCAGCAGCCCCGGGACACATAATTCACCCCTCCACTTT.

This sequence joins TRBV21-1 and TRBJ2-5; the DNA was not used to check the table's D call, TRBD2. TRBV21-1 is noted as a pseudogene. The CDR3 has 16 amino acids. The CDR3 reads CASSKGREGGQETQYF. In DNA form, the CDR3 reads TGTGCCAGCAGCAAAGGTCGGGAAGGAGGACAAGAGACCCAGTACTTC.